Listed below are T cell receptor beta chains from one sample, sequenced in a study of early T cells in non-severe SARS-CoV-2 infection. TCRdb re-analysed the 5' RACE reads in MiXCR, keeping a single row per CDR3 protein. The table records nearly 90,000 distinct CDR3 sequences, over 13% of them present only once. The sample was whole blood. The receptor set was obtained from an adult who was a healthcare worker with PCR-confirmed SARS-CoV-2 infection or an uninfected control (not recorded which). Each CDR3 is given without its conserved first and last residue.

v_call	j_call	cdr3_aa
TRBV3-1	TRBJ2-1	ASNLQGLAGRHNEQF
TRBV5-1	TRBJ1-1	ASSLASQASLLGTEAF
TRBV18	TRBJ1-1	ASSPTGTVEAF
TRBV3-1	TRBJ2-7	ASSQDPGLAEQY
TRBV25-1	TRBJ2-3	ASSAQEGQGAPSTDTQY
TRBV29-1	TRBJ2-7	SVGAGGESGRVYEQY
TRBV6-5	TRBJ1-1	ASSYSILGATEAF
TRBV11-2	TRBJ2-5	ASTTSGREETQY
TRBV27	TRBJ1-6	ASSLGPGGNSYNSPLH
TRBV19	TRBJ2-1	ASTLSGSSYNEQF
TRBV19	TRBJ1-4	ASRPGQGARNEKLF
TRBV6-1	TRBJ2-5	AGGGVLQETQY
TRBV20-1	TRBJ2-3	SASLRGGADTQY
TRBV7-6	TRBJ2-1	ASSPGTTSTNEQF
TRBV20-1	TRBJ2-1	SAISPGLKMDEQF
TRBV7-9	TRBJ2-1	ASSSTVNEQF
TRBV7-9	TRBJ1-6	ASSQGDSYNSPLH
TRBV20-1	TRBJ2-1	SARGGLASLYNEQF
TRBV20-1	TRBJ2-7	SAYTGGRGYEQY
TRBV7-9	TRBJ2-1	ASSFDVWDEQF
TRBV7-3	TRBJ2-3	ASSPSARTDTQY
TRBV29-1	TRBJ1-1	SVGEGGMGRRAF
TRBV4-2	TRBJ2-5	ASSQAQGTETQY
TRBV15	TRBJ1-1	ATSTTGEGTEAF
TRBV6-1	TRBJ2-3	ASGRRTGLRTDTQY
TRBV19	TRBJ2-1	ASSTGLAVYNEQF
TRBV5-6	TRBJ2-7	ASSPPTNLEQY
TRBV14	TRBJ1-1	ASSREITTNTEAF
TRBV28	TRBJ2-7	ASSLLGARHPTYEQY